This T cell receptor beta chain was sequenced for a study of shared clonotypes between healthy human individuals. The naive CD8 population came from CD45RO-negative cells selected for CCR7, without terminally differentiated effector memory CD45RA+ cells. Study-level results: Unshared clonotypes carried lower generation probabilities than those common to all four donors.

The method was immunoSEQ multiplex PCR; TCRdb's version includes in-frame clones alone and lacks a portion of them. The sample comprises 2 million or so clones, 85% to 95% of which are singletons, and 0.85% to 1.3% rests with the top ten. Per the germline V gene, CDR1 is MNHEY and CDR2 is SVGAGI. J gave up 0 bases and V 5 bases, and 5 bases lay outside the gene matches. This CDR3 spans 15 amino acids. With regard to this clone: Its antigen is unknown. Other DNA sequences from this sample encode an identical CDR3 as well.

The receptor's source is a man younger than 35 in good health. The gene calls are TRBV6-5 and TRBJ2-7; TRBD2 matches at 9 bases. Sample: naive CD8+ T cells sorted from blood. The CDR3 here is CASSPLAGSSYEQYF. The CDR3 nucleotides are TGTGCCAGCAGTCCACTAGCGGGCAGCTCCTACGAGCAGTACTTC.